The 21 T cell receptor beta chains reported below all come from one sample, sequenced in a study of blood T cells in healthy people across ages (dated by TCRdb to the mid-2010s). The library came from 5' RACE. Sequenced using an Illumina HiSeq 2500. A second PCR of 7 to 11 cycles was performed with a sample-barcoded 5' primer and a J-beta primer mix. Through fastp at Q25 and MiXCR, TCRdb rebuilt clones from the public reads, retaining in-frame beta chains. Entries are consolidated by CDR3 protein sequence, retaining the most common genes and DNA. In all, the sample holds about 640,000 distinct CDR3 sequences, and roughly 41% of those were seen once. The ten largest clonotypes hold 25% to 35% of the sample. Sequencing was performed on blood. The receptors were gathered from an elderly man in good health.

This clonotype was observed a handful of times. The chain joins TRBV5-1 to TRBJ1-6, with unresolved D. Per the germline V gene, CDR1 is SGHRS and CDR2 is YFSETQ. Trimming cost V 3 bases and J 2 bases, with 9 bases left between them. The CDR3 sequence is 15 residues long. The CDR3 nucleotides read TGCGCCAGCAGCTCGCGGGAGGCCTATAATTCACCCCTCCACTTT. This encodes CASSSREAYNSPLHF.

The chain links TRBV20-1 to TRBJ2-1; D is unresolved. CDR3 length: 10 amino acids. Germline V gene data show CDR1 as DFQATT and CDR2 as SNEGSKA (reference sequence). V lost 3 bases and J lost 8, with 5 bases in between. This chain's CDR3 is CSASDHEQFF. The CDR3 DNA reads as TGCAGTGCTAGCGACCATGAGCAGTTCTTC.

This CDR3 reads CASSPLPKGQGNQPQHF. The CDR3, as DNA: TGTGCCAGCTCACCACTTCCAAAGGGACAGGGCAATCAGCCCCAGCATTTT. J is TRBJ1-5 and V is TRBV18, with 8 bases aligning to TRBD1. The CDR3 runs to 17 residues. The germline CDR1 and CDR2 sequences are KGHSH and LQKENI. Unmatched junction bases numbered 7, after V lost 1 base and J lost 2 bases.

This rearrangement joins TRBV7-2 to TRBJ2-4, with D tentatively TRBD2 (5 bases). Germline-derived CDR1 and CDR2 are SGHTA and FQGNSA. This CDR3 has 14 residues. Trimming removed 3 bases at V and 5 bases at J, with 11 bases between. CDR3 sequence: CASSFVPEENIQYF. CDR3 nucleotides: TGTGCCAGCAGCTTCGTTCCGGAGGAAAACATTCAGTACTTC.

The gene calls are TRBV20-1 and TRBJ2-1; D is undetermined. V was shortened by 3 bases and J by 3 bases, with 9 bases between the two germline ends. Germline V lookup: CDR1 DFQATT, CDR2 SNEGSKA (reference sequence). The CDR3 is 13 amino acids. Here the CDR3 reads CSARGLGYNEQFF. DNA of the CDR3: TGCAGTGCTAGGGGTCTAGGCTACAATGAGCAGTTCTTC.

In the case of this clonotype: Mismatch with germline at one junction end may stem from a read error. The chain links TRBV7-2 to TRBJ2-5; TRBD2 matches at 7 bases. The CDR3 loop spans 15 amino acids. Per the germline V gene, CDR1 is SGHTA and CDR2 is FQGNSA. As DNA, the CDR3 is TGTGCCGGCAGCTTAGAGTCTAGCGGAAGGGAGACCCAGTACTTC. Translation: CAGSLESSGRETQYF.

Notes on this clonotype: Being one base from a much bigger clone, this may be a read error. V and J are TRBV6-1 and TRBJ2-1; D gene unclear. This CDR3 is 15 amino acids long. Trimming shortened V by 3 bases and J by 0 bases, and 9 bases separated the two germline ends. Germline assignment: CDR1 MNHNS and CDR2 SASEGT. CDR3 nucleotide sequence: TGTGCCAGCAGTGACTACTCGGGCTCCTACAATGAGCAGTTCTTC. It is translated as CASSDYSGSYNEQFF.

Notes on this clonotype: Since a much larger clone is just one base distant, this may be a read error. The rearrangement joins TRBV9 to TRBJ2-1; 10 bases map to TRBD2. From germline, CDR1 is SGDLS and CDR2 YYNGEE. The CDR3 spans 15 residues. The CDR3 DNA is TGTGCCGGCAGCTTTGGCCTAGCGGGGGACAATGAGCAGTTCTTC. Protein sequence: CAGSFGLAGDNEQFF.

The DNA for the CDR3 is TGTGCCAGCAGCTTACCCAGGGAAAATGAAAAACTGTTTTTT. It is translated as CASSLPRENEKLFF. The chain joins TRBV7-9 to TRBJ1-4, with D perhaps matching TRBD1 (5 bases). CDR1 SEHNR and CDR2 FQNEAQ come from the germline V gene (reference sequence). Trimming pared 2 bases from V and 5 bases from J, leaving 9 bases between. This CDR3 contains 14 residues.

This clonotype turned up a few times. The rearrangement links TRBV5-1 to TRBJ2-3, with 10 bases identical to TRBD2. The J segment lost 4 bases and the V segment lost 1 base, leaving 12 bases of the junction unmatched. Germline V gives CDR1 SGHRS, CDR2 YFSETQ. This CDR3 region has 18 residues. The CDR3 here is CASSLLSGGTKKPDTQYF. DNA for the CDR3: TGCGCCAGCAGCTTGCTTAGCGGGGGGACTAAAAAACCAGATACGCAGTATTTT. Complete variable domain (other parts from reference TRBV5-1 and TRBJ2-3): KAGVTQTPRYLIKTRGQQVTLSCSPISGHRSVSWYQQTPGQGLQFLFEYFSETQRNKGNFPGRFSGRQFSNSRSEMNVSTLELGDSALYLCASSLLSGGTKKPDTQYFGPGTRLTVL.

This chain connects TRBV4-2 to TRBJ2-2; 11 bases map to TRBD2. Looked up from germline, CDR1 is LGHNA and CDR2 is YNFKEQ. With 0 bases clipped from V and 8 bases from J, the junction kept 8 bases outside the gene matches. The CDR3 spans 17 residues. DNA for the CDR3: TGTGCCAGCAGCCAAGATGTAGCGGGGGGGCCATCTGGGGAGCTGTTTTTT. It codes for CASSQDVAGGPSGELFF.

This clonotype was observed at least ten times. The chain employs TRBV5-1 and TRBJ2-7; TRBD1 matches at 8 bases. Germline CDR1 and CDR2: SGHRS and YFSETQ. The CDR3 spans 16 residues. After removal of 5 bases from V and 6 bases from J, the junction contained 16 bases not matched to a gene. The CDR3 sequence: CASRLSVGQGDSEQYF. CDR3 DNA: TGCGCCAGCAGACTGTCAGTCGGACAGGGAGACTCCGAGCAGTACTTC. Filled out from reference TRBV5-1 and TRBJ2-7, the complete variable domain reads KAGVTQTPRYLIKTRGQQVTLSCSPISGHRSVSWYQQTPGQGLQFLFEYFSETQRNKGNFPGRFSGRQFSNSRSEMNVSTLELGDSALYLCASRLSVGQGDSEQYFGPGTRLTVT.

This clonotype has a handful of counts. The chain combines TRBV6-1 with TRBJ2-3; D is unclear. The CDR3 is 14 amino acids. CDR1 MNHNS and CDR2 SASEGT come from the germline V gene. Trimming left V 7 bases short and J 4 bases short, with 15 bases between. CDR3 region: CASIPGWSSDTQYF. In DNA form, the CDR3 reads TGTGCCAGCATCCCTGGGTGGAGCTCAGATACGCAGTATTTT.

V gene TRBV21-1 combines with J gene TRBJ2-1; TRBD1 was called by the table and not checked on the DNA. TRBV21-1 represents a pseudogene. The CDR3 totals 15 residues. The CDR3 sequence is CASTRQGGIYNEQFF. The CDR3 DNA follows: TGTGCCAGCACCAGACAGGGGGGCATCTACAATGAGCAGTTCTTC.

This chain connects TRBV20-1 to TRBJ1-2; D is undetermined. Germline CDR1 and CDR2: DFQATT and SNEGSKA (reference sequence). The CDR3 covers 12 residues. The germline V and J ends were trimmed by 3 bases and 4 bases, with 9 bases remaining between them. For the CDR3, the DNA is TGCAGTGCTAGTAGTGAAGGCTATGGCTACACCTTC. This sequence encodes CSASSEGYGYTF.

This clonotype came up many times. CDR3 sequence: CASTTGGHNQPQHF. The CDR3 DNA sequence: TGTGCCAGCACCACGGGGGGGCATAATCAGCCCCAGCATTTT. The chain recombines TRBV6-2 or TRBV6-3 with TRBJ1-5, with a tentative D call TRBD1 (6 bases). Germline CDR1 and CDR2: MNHEY and SVGEGT. V was clipped by 7 bases and J by 4 bases, with 14 bases between them. The CDR3 consists of 14 residues.

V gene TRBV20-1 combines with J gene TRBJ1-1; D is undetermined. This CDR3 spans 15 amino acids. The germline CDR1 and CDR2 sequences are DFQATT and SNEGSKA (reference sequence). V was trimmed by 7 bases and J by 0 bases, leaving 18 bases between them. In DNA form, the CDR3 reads TGCAGTGTGCCCCCAATCGGGAGAATGAACACTGAAGCTTTCTTT. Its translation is CSVPPIGRMNTEAFF.

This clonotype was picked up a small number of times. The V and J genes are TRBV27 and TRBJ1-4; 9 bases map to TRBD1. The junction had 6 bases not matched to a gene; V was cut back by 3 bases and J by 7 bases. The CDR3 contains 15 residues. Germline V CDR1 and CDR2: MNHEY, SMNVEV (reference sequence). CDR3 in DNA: TGTGCCAGCAGTTTCATGACAGGGGGTGGTGAAAAACTGTTTTTT. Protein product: CASSFMTGGGEKLFF.

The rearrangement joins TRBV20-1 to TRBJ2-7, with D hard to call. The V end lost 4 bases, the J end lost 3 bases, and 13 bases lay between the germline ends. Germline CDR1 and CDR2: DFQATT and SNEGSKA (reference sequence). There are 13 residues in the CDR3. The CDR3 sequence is CSAKVSADYEQYF. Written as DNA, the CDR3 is TGCAGTGCTAAGGTATCCGCTGACTACGAGCAGTACTTC.

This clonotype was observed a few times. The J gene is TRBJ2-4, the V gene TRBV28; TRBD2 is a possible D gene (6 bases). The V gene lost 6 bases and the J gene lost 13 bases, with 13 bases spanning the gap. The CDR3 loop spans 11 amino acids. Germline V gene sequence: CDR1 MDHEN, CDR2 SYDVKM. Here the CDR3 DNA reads TGTGCCAGCAGCCCCCGTGGAGGGCAGTACTTC. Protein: CASSPRGGQYF.

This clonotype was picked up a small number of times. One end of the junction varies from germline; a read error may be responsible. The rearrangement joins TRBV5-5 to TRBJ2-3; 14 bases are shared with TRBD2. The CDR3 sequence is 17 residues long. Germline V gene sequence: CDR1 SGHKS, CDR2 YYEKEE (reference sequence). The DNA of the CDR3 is TGTGCCAGCAGCCGGACTAGCGGGGGGACCAACACAGATACGCGGTATTTT. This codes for CASSRTSGGTNTDTRYF.